These 15 T cell receptor beta chains share one sample of origin, sequenced in a study of PD-L1 blockade in urothelial cancer. Sequencing used immunoSEQ multiplex PCR; TCRdb keeps in-frame clones, though not all of them. The sample gives about 63,000 clones, more than 80% of which show up once; 4.5% to 6% is in the top ten. The sample's time point: pretreatment peripheral blood. The sequenced sample was PBMCs, obtained around atezolizumab (anti-PD-L1) treatment. These receptors were taken from a man between 65 and 85 years old with urothelial cancer.

The chain joins TRBV7-2 to TRBJ2-2; 7 nucleotides line up with TRBD2. The CDR3 extends over 15 amino acids. V lost 5 bases, J lost 1 base, and 4 bases stayed unmatched. The V gene's germline CDR1 is SGHTA and CDR2 FQGNSA. The CDR3: CASSRLAENTGELFF. CDR3 bases: TGTGCCAGCAGCCGGCTAGCGGAGAACACCGGGGAGCTGTTTTTT.

The chain uses TRBV7-3 and TRBJ2-5; D gene unclear. This CDR3 has 13 residues. Germline V gene data show CDR1 as SGHTA and CDR2 as FQGTGA. V lost 5 bases and J lost 4, with 11 bases in between. CDR3 protein: CASSPRPGETQYF. CDR3 sequence (DNA): TGTGCCAGCAGCCCCCGCCCCGGAGAGACCCAGTACTTC.

This clone was observed once. A junction end diverges from the germline sequence, so it may reflect a read error. The rearrangement uses TRBV28 and TRBJ1-1; 11 positions agree with TRBD1. CDR1 and CDR2 (germline): MDHEN, SYDVKM. This CDR3 spans 11 amino acids. CDR3 in DNA: TGTGCCAGCCGGGGACAGGGGGTACTACTCTTT. It translates to CASRGQGVLLF.

J is TRBJ1-6 and V is TRBV7-3; 7 bases are a match to TRBD1. This CDR3 has 19 residues. The germline V gene encodes CDR1 SGHTA and CDR2 FQGTGA. The V segment lost 5 bases and the J segment 0 bases; nucleotides outside the gene matches: 13. CDR3: CASSPATGLGSSYNSPLHF. The DNA for the CDR3 is TGTGCCAGCAGCCCAGCGACAGGGCTGGGGTCCTCCTATAATTCACCCCTCCACTTT.

V and J are TRBV2 and TRBJ2-3, with TRBD2 matching 11 bases. The CDR3 spans 17 residues. CDR1 and CDR2 from the germline V gene are SNHLY and FYNNEI. V lost 3 bases to trimming and J lost 2 bases; unmatched junction nucleotides: 7. For the CDR3, the DNA is TGTGCCAGCAGTGATCTCGGACTAGCGGGTACCACAGATACGCAGTATTTT. Translation: CASSDLGLAGTTDTQYF.

The count of this clone is one. J is TRBJ2-5 and V is TRBV6-5, with a weak D call TRBD2 (6 bases). V lost 9 bases and J lost 4, with 12 bases in between. This CDR3 has 12 residues. Germline assignment: CDR1 MNHEY and CDR2 SVGAGI. CDR3 protein: CASRTGVETQYF. DNA of the CDR3: TGTGCCAGTCGGACGGGAGTAGAGACCCAGTACTTC.

This clone was counted once. The V and J genes are TRBV5-4 and TRBJ1-2, with D perhaps matching TRBD1 (5 bases). V lost 0 bases to trimming and J lost 4 bases, with 16 bases between them. CDR1 SGHNT and CDR2 YYREEE come from the germline V gene (reference sequence). The CDR3 runs to 16 residues. This CDR3 reads CASSLDGGYRGYGYTF. The CDR3 bases are TGTGCCAGCAGCTTGGACGGGGGATATAGGGGCTATGGCTACACCTTC.

The chain recombines TRBV6-4 with TRBJ2-5; a weak D match, TRBD2 (6 bases). V lost 10 bases and J lost 1, with 13 bases in between. The CDR3 runs 13 residues. CDR1 MRHNA and CDR2 SNTAGT come from the germline V gene. CDR3 region: CATYWDFQETQYF. The CDR3 DNA sequence: TGTGCCACTTATTGGGACTTCCAAGAGACCCAGTACTTC.

CDR3 amino acids: CASSPIAMNTEAFF. Written as DNA, the CDR3 is TGTGCCAGTAGCCCGATAGCGATGAACACTGAAGCTTTCTTT. The chain employs TRBV19 and TRBJ1-1; D remains unclear. Looked up from germline, CDR1 is LNHDA and CDR2 is SQIVND (reference sequence). The CDR3 has 14 amino acids. V was shortened by 6 bases and J by 0 bases, with 11 bases between the two germline ends.

The gene calls are TRBV6-5 and TRBJ1-1; TRBD1 matches 11 bases. The CDR3 runs 13 residues. Germline trimming cut 8 bases from V and 3 bases from J; bases unmatched to any gene: 2. CDR1 and CDR2 from the germline V gene are MNHEY and SVGAGI. The CDR3 here is CASGTGGDTEAFF. The CDR3 coding sequence is TGTGCCAGCGGGACAGGGGGGGACACTGAAGCTTTCTTT.

CDR3 in amino acids: CASSHSGQGTDTQYF. The CDR3 nucleotides are TGCGCCAGCAGCCACTCAGGACAGGGCACAGATACGCAGTATTTT. This chain joins TRBV4-1 and TRBJ2-3; 7 bases fit TRBD1. Germline loops: CDR1 MGHRA, CDR2 YSYEKL. The length of the CDR3 is 15 residues. Trimming at V came to 3 bases and at J to 1 base, leaving 4 bases not matched to a gene.

The J gene is TRBJ2-2, the V gene TRBV19, with D possibly matching TRBD2 (6 bases). The CDR3 runs to 15 residues. The V and J ends lost 6 bases and 3 bases respectively, with 14 bases between them. Germline V gene lookup returns CDR1 LNHDA and CDR2 SQIVND (reference sequence). CDR3: CASRGSGEDTGELFF. The CDR3 DNA sequence: TGTGCCAGTAGGGGGTCGGGGGAGGACACCGGGGAGCTGTTTTTT.

This clone was detected only once. The gene calls are TRBV14 and TRBJ1-1; tentatively, D is TRBD1 (5 bases). The CDR3 length is 16 residues. CDR1 is SGHDN, CDR2 FVKESK, per germline. V was pared by 1 base and J by 1 base, with 13 bases between. DNA for the CDR3: TGTGCCAGCAGCCAAGGCCGCCGGGGGTCGAACACTGAAGCTTTCTTT. Amino acid sequence: CASSQGRRGSNTEAFF.

This chain uses TRBV11-2 with TRBJ1-3, with D maybe TRBD1 (5 bases). The CDR3 contains 15 residues. Germline V gene lookup returns CDR1 SGHAT and CDR2 FQNNGV. Trimming left V 1 base short and J 4 bases short, with 11 bases between. The CDR3 loop reads CASSLGGEPGNTIYF. DNA for the CDR3: TGTGCCAGCAGCTTAGGGGGGGAGCCCGGAAACACCATATATTTT.

V usage is TRBV19 and J usage is TRBJ1-5; TRBD1 agrees at 7 bases. The CDR3 covers 17 residues. Germline trimming cut 3 bases from V and 3 bases from J; bases unmatched to any gene: 11. Germline V lookup: CDR1 LNHDA, CDR2 SQIVND (reference sequence). For the CDR3, the DNA is TGTGCCAGTAGTATGACGGGGACAGCATCAAACAATCAGCCCCAGCATTTT. Residues: CASSMTGTASNNQPQHF. Full variable domain (rest looked up from reference TRBV19 and TRBJ1-5): DGGITQSPKYLFRKEGQNVTLSCEQNLNHDAMYWYRQDPGQGLRLIYYSQIVNDFQKGDIAEGYSVSREKKESFPLTVTSAQKNPTAFYLCASSMTGTASNNQPQHFGDGTRLSIL.